The 4 T cell receptor beta chains presented below share a single source sample, sequenced in a study of response to subunit inactivated influenza vaccine. One entry per CDR3 protein results from TCRdb running MiXCR on the RT-PCR reads. Of about 480,000 distinct CDR3 sequences in the sample, about 25% were seen once. Material: CD4+ T cells sorted from PBMCs, obtained 5 to 6 days after vaccination. These receptors originate from a man aged 45 to 65 who received an inactivated influenza vaccine.

The J gene is TRBJ2-3, the V gene TRBV28; D is tentatively TRBD1 or TRBD2 (6 bases each). The V end was cut by 1 base, the J end by 0 bases, with 14 bases between. The CDR3 sequence is 17 residues long. Per germline, CDR1 MDHEN and CDR2 SYDVKM. The CDR3 DNA is TGTGCCAGCAGTTTATACTGGGGGGCGGATAGCACAGATACGCAGTATTTT. This sequence encodes CASSLYWGADSTDTQYF. Full variable domain (missing parts from reference TRBV28 and TRBJ2-3): DVKVTQSSRYLVKRTGEKVFLECVQDMDHENMFWYRQDPGLGLRLIYFSYDVKMKEKGDIPEGYSVSREKKERFSLILESASTNQTSMYLCASSLYWGADSTDTQYFGPGTRLTVL.

This clonotype was seen ten or more times. The chain couples TRBV7-2 to TRBJ1-6; maybe TRBD1 (6 bases). The V and J ends lost 0 bases and 7 bases respectively, with 10 bases between them. Germline CDR1 and CDR2: SGHTA and FQGNSA. This CDR3 has 15 residues. CDR3 nucleotide sequence: TGTGCCAGCAGCTTAGCGGGGGACAAGAATTCACCCCTCCACTTT. Protein product: CASSLAGDKNSPLHF.

The genes are TRBV6-1 and TRBJ2-7, with 9 bases aligning to TRBD1. Germline V gene data show CDR1 as MNHNS and CDR2 as SASEGT. V dropped 6 bases and J dropped 2; count of bases not matched to a gene: 5. This CDR3 contains 14 residues. The CDR3 reads CASREQGATYEQYF. Written as DNA, the CDR3 is TGTGCCAGCAGGGAACAGGGGGCAACCTACGAGCAGTACTTC.

This clonotype was recorded a few times. This chain links TRBV6-2 or TRBV6-3 with TRBJ1-2; D uncertain. Germline CDR1 reads MNHEY; CDR2 reads SVGEGT. V gave up 6 bases and J gave up 14 bases, with 19 bases separating them. This CDR3 spans 12 amino acids. The CDR3, as DNA: TGTGCCAGCAGCACTGAAGCGGCTGCTGGGACCTTC. It is translated as CASSTEAAAGTF.